Listed below are T cell receptor beta chains from one sample, sequenced in a study of T cell repertoires in cytomegalovirus infection. What these receptors recognize is not known. MiXCR, applied by TCRdb to the reads, yields one record per CDR3 protein. The sample records some 46,000 distinct CDR3 sequences, around 18% being singletons. Source: CD8+ T cells from cultured PBMCs, taken from culture after CMV antigen stimulation. The receptors were gathered from a human donor in good health (CMV status not recorded). Some clones in this sample may be carry-over from other donors' samples. CDR3s include the opening cysteine and the closing phenylalanine or tryptophan. A D gene is named only where the DNA matches it firmly. Size tells how often a clone was seen (once, few, many) or the class of an expanded clone, and some rows leave it out.

j_gene | v_gene | abundance | d_gene | CDR3aa | CDR3nt
TRBJ1-2 | TRBV27 | many | . | CASSPSQRGVGYTF | TGTGCCAGCAGTCCCTCCCAGAGGGGGGTAGGCTACACCTTC
TRBJ1-5 | TRBV27 | few | . | CASQTRRPQHF | TGTGCCAGCCAAACCCGAAGGCCCCAGCATTTT
TRBJ2-7 | TRBV7-2 | medium-sized | . | CASSLNSPPDEQYF | TGTGCCAGCAGCTTAAACTCTCCTCCTGACGAGCAGTACTTC
TRBJ2-1 | TRBV4-1 | . | TRBD2 | CASSQGTSGVYNEQFF | TGCGCCAGCAGCCAGGGGACTAGCGGGGTCTACAATGAGCAGTTCTTC
TRBJ1-1 | TRBV27 | . | . | CASSLTGSTEAFF | TGTGCCAGCAGTCTCACAGGGAGCACTGAAGCTTTCTTT
TRBJ1-6 | TRBV7-9 | many | . | CASSLPGQSNSPLHF | TGTGCCAGCAGCTTACCGGGCCAAAGTAATTCACCCCTCCACTTT
TRBJ2-2 | TRBV7-3 | few | TRBD2 | CASSSTGGGANGELFF | TGTGCCAGCAGCTCCACGGGCGGGGGGGCTAACGGGGAGCTGTTTTTT
TRBJ2-2 | TRBV6-5 | few | . | CASSFSWANTGELFF | TGTGCCAGCAGTTTTTCTTGGGCGAACACCGGGGAGCTGTTTTTT
TRBJ2-1 | TRBV12-3/TRBV12-4 | few | TRBD2 | CASSFPLAGDSGEQFF | TGTGCCAGCAGTTTTCCCCTAGCGGGAGATAGTGGTGAGCAGTTCTTC
TRBJ2-7 | TRBV27 | few | . | CASSYRDGLHEQYF | TGTGCCAGCAGTTACCGGGACGGACTTCACGAGCAGTACTTC
TRBJ1-2 | TRBV11-2 | few | . | CASSLVGGTNYGYTF | TGTGCCAGCAGCTTAGTAGGAGGGACTAACTATGGCTACACCTTC
TRBJ1-4 | TRBV2 | few | . | CASWATGYNEKLFF | TGTGCCAGCTGGGCTACAGGTTATAATGAAAAACTGTTTTTT
TRBJ2-7 | TRBV7-9 | few | TRBD1 | CASSLEGTGEQYF | TGTGCCAGCAGCTTAGAGGGGACAGGGGAGCAGTACTTC
TRBJ2-1 | TRBV20-1 | few | TRBD2 | CSARDLDGGESVEQFF | TGCAGTGCTAGAGATCTCGACGGGGGGGAGTCGGTTGAGCAGTTCTTC
TRBJ2-5 | TRBV27 | . | . | CASRQGPTQYF | TGTGCCAGCAGGCAGGGACCGACCCAGTACTTC
TRBJ1-5 | TRBV28 | many | TRBD1 | CASSLYGQGNQPQHF | TGTGCCAGCAGTCTATACGGACAGGGGAATCAGCCCCAGCATTTT
TRBJ2-2 | TRBV11-2 | many | TRBD1 | CASSPGTGTSTGELFF | TGTGCCAGCAGCCCTGGGACAGGGACGAGCACCGGGGAGCTGTTTTTT
TRBJ1-6 | TRBV2 | . | . | CASSGPVSYNSPLHF | TGTGCCAGCAGTGGACCGGTCTCCTATAATTCACCCCTCCACTTT
TRBJ1-1 | TRBV25-1 | . | . | CASSATDAEAFF | TGTGCCAGCAGCGCTACCGACGCCGAAGCTTTCTTT
TRBJ1-2 | TRBV6-5 | many | . | CASSPPGGGYGYTF | TGTGCCAGCAGTCCCCCCGGGGGCGGCTATGGCTACACCTTC
TRBJ2-1 | TRBV6-2/TRBV6-3 | . | . | CASTTFPSLLKNNEQFF | TGTGCCAGCACGACGTTTCCCTCCCTCTTGAAGAACAATGAGCAGTTCTTC
TRBJ2-7 | TRBV20-1 | few | . | CSAREDSNSYEQYF | TGCAGTGCTAGAGAGGACAGCAACTCCTACGAGCAGTACTTC
TRBJ2-2 | TRBV9 | many | TRBD1 | CASSDPGQGAVDTGELFF | TGTGCCAGCAGCGACCCGGGACAGGGGGCGGTCGACACCGGGGAGCTGTTTTTT
TRBJ1-5 | TRBV23-1 | . | TRBD1 | CASSHPPGGPPHLSNQPQHF | TGCGCCAGCAGTCACCCTCCAGGGGGCCCTCCTCACCTTAGCAATCAGCCCCAGCATTTT
TRBJ2-3 | TRBV6-2/TRBV6-3 | few | TRBD2 | CASSYSKLAGGADTQYF | TGTGCCAGCAGTTACTCGAAGTTAGCGGGGGGGGCAGATACGCAGTATTTT
TRBJ1-1 | TRBV12-3/TRBV12-4 | . | . | CASSFGRNTEAFF | TGTGCCAGCAGTTTTGGCAGGAACACTGAAGCTTTCTTT
TRBJ2-6 | TRBV6-5 | many | . | CASSPPRISGANVLTF | TGTGCCAGCAGTCCTCCCAGGATCTCTGGGGCCAACGTCCTGACTTTC
TRBJ2-7 | TRBV5-5 | few | . | CASSSIPDPSYEQYF | TGTGCCAGCAGCTCTATACCCGACCCCTCCTACGAGCAGTACTTC
TRBJ2-5 | TRBV11-2 | . | TRBD2 | CASSEGTSGEETQYF | TGTGCCAGCAGCGAAGGGACTAGCGGGGAAGAGACCCAGTACTTC
TRBJ2-1 | TRBV7-6 | many | TRBD1 | CASSFRDRGQGYNEQFF | TGTGCCAGCAGCTTCCGGGACAGGGGACAAGGGTACAATGAGCAGTTCTTC
TRBJ2-3 | TRBV7-9 | many | . | CASSFSSDTQYF | TGTGCCAGCAGCTTTTCGTCGGATACGCAGTATTTT
TRBJ2-2 | TRBV15 | few | TRBD2 | CATSRDRGRATGELFF | TGTGCCACCAGCAGAGATCGGGGGAGGGCCACCGGGGAGCTGTTTTTT
TRBJ2-5 | TRBV20-1 | few | . | CSALLQTGQETQYF | TGCAGTGCCCTCCTCCAGACAGGTCAAGAGACCCAGTACTTC
TRBJ2-3 | TRBV20-1 | few | TRBD2 | CSAIRTSGGLTDTQYF | TGCAGTGCTATAAGGACTAGCGGGGGGCTCACAGATACGCAGTATTTT
TRBJ1-5 | TRBV7-9 | many | . | CASSLPGQYQPQHF | TGTGCCAGCAGCTTACCAGGACAGTATCAGCCCCAGCATTTT
TRBJ1-5 | TRBV12-3/TRBV12-4 | . | . | CATRVGANQPQHF | TGTGCCACCAGGGTGGGGGCGAATCAGCCCCAGCATTTT
TRBJ2-5 | TRBV3-1 | . | . | CASSQAHLKTKRGEETQYF | TGTGCCAGCAGCCAAGCCCATCTCAAGACAAAAAGGGGGGAAGAGACCCAGTACTTC
TRBJ2-7 | TRBV7-2 | many | . | CASSPTASYEQYF | TGTGCCAGCAGCCCGACAGCCTCCTACGAGCAGTACTTC